This TCR beta chain is from a study of shared clonotypes between healthy human individuals. In the study overall: Per donor, CD8 memory used one plate, CD8 naive used two, CD4 memory used three and CD4 naive used three.

CD4+ cell separation produced CD45RA+ naive and CD45RA-negative memory subsets. This clone was picked up one time. Its antigen is still unknown. General study findings and limits: With a handful of donors compared, approximately 5% of naive CD4 clonotypes were shared.

The CDR3 has 17 residues. The germline gives CDR1 LGHNA, CDR2 YNFKEQ. The ends lost 3 bases at V and 5 bases at J; junction bases unmatched: 9. An even split of each subset's genomic DNA across several immunoSEQ plates was performed. Some clones are missing from TCRdb's copy, which holds only in-frame ones; the method was immunoSEQ multiplex PCR. The sample yields 2 million to 2.5 million clones, more than 85% seen once. The clonotype comes from a man younger than 30 in good health. Some clones in this sample may be carry-over from other donors' samples. The chain couples TRBV4-2 to TRBJ1-6, with 8 bases lining up with TRBD1. The sample consisted of naive CD4+ T cells from PBMCs. Sample subset: CD45RA+ positively selected. This CDR3 reads CASSQARQGRNNSPLHF. The CDR3 region has the DNA TGTGCCAGCAGCCAGGCAAGACAGGGGCGAAATAATTCACCCCTCCACTTT.